The TCR beta chain under discussion was sequenced for a study of human T cells and chemical hapten exposure. Time point described: pre-sensitization, week 0. The treatment: therapeutic diphenylcyclopropenone sensitization with weekly scalp DPC. V lost 5 bases and J lost 4, with 17 bases in between. The CDR3 runs to 16 residues. Germline V gene sequence: CDR1 SEHNR, CDR2 FQNEAQ (reference sequence). A single record per CDR3 protein comes from TCRdb applying MiXCR to the RACE reads. The sample shows around 350,000 distinct CDR3 sequences, around 5.5% of them seen only once. Sequenced here: whole blood, sampled in connection with sensitization to the hapten diphenylcyclopropenone (DPC). The rearrangement links TRBV7-9 to TRBJ2-2; no definite D call. This sequence originates from a woman between 18 and 29 years old with alopecia areata. Some clones in this sample may be carry-over from other donors' samples. CDR3 loop: CASSPPFIGITGELFF. As DNA, the CDR3 is TGTGCCAGCAGCCCCCCTTTCATTGGAATCACCGGGGAGCTGTTTTTT.